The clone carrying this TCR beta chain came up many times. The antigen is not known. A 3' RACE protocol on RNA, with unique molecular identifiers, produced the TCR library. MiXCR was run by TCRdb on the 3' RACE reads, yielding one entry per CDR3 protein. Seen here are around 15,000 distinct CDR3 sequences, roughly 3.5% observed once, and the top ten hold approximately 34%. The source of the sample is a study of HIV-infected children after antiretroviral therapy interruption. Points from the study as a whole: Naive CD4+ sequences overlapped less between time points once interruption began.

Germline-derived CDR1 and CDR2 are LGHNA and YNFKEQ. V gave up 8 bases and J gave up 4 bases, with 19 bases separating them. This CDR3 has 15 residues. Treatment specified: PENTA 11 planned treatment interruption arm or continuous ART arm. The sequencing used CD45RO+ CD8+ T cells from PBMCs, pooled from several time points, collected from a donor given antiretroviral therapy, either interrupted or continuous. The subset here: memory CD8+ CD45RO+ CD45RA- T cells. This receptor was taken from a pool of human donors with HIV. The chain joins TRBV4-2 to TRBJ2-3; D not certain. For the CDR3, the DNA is TGTGCCAGCCAAGACGCGTATGTGGTGGCAGATACGCAGTATTTT. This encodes CASQDAYVVADTQYF.